The following is a T cell receptor (beta chain) sequence with its context. The length of the CDR3 is 13 residues. V shed 8 bases and J 1 base; nucleotides not matched to a gene: 2. Germline values: CDR1 MNHEY, CDR2 SVGAGI. Per the original methods: Quantification of nucleated cells was approximated via reference gene primer amplification. Clones were read by immunoSEQ multiplex PCR, and TCRdb kept only the in-frame ones, dropping some. The V and J calls and clone size come from that table; D and trimming were worked out from the DNA. The sample lists over 90,000 clones; roughly 85% were seen once. The record originates from a study of blood T cell repertoires in COVID-19. Study context: PBMCs, B-cell-depleted T cells, or T cells were the source of the cDNA or gDNA that made up the material.

The specimen was peripheral blood. V is TRBV6-5 and J is TRBJ2-5, with 9 positions matching TRBD2. This clonotype originated in a man aged 45-65 years with active COVID-19. The CDR3 coding sequence is TGTGCCAGCGGGCGGGAGGGCCAAGAGACCCAGTACTTC. It translates to CASGREGQETQYF.